This entry concerns a single T cell receptor (beta chain). This record comes from a study of blood T cell repertoires in COVID-19. Measured with immunoSEQ multiplex PCR; TCRdb has only the in-frame clones, and not every one. Here the sample spans 310,000 or so clones, over 75% being singletons. Cohorts were based on clinical histories the participants reported. Germline-derived CDR1 and CDR2 are KGHSH and LQKENI. This CDR3 comprises 14 residues. V shed 5 bases, J shed 10 bases, and the junction held 6 bases outside the gene matches. This clonotype was sampled from a woman between 40 and 55 years old who had recovered from COVID-19. Sequenced: PBMCs or T cells enriched from blood (not recorded which). The chain links TRBV18 to TRBJ2-2; TRBD2 matches at 11 bases. The CDR3 protein is CASSSLAGVAELFF. The CDR3 bases are TGTGCCAGCTCATCACTAGCGGGGGTCGCGGAGCTGTTTTTT.